These 22 T cell receptor beta chains were all obtained from the same sample, sequenced in a study of T cells in tuberculosis. Assay: immunoSEQ multiplex PCR; the TCRdb copy retains only in-frame clones and omits some. The data show fewer than 55,000 clones, 90% to 95% seen once. The sequencing sample was made of PBMCs. These receptors all come from a donor aged 5 to 30 with latent tuberculosis or without tuberculosis infection.

Regarding this clone: Additional DNA sequences in this sample encode the identical CDR3. The chain has TRBV5-1 and TRBJ2-2; unclear D gene. Germline V gives CDR1 SGHRS, CDR2 YFSETQ. This CDR3 is 14 amino acids long. Trimming cost V 0 bases and J 3 bases, with 6 bases left between them. The CDR3 region has the DNA TGCGCCAGCAGCTTGGTCCCAGACACCGGGGAGCTGTTTTTT. Translated: CASSLVPDTGELFF.

The gene calls are TRBV30 and TRBJ1-5; D call uncertain. This CDR3 has 15 residues. CDR1 is GTSNPN, CDR2 SVGIG, per germline (reference sequence). Trimming took 3 bases from V and 3 from J, leaving 15 bases between them. The CDR3 region is CAWSLRPGSNQPQHF. In nucleotides, the CDR3 is TGTGCCTGGAGCCTAAGACCGGGTTCCAATCAGCCCCAGCATTTT.

The V and J genes are TRBV5-8 and TRBJ2-3, with 9 bases matching TRBD2. Germline lookup yields CDR1 SGHTS and CDR2 YDEGEE. The CDR3 has 15 amino acids. The junction had 1 base not matched to a gene; V was cut back by 2 bases and J by 0 bases. CDR3 DNA sequence: TGTGCCAGCAGCTTTAGCGGGGGTAGCACAGATACGCAGTATTTT. Translated, it gives CASSFSGGSTDTQYF.

The chain joins TRBV4-1 to TRBJ1-2; maybe TRBD1 (5 bases). Germline V lookup: CDR1 MGHRA, CDR2 YSYEKL. Trimming took 2 bases from V and 2 from J, leaving 12 bases between them. The CDR3 length is 15 residues. In DNA, the CDR3 is TGCGCCAGCAGCCAATCAAAGACAGCAAACTATGGCTACACCTTC. This sequence encodes CASSQSKTANYGYTF.

The rearrangement links TRBV5-4 to TRBJ2-3, with TRBD2 matching 16 bases. Trimming cost V 3 bases and J 0 bases; bases outside gene matches: 4. The CDR3 runs 18 residues. CDR1 SGHNT and CDR2 YYREEE come from the germline V gene (reference sequence). The CDR3 DNA reads as TGTGCCAGCAGCTCGGGACTAGCGGGAGGGCCAAGCACAGATACGCAGTATTTT. Amino acids: CASSSGLAGGPSTDTQYF.

The chain couples TRBV7-9 to TRBJ2-7, with TRBD2 matching 7 bases. This CDR3 spans 16 amino acids. Unmatched junction bases numbered 10, after V lost 5 bases and J lost 0 bases. CDR1 is SEHNR and CDR2 is FQNEAQ in the germline V gene (reference sequence). The CDR3 sequence is CASSPRGGSTSYEQYF. CDR3 DNA: TGTGCCAGCAGCCCCCGTGGCGGGAGTACCTCCTACGAGCAGTACTTC.

The V call is TRBV7-2, the J call TRBJ2-3; 15 bases agree with TRBD2. This CDR3 is 19 amino acids long. V was pared by 4 bases and J by 2 bases, with 10 bases of the junction left unmatched. CDR1 SGHTA and CDR2 FQGNSA come from the germline V gene. The CDR3 sequence: CASSYPQGLAGGSTDTQYF. The CDR3 DNA follows: TGTGCCAGCAGCTACCCACAGGGACTAGCGGGGGGATCCACAGATACGCAGTATTTT.

This CDR3 is CASSDPQSEAFF. CDR3 nucleotides: TGCGCCAGCAGTGATCCCCAGTCTGAAGCTTTCTTT. This chain joins TRBV10-1 and TRBJ1-1; D is unresolved. This CDR3 comprises 12 residues. Germline CDR1 WNHNN, CDR2 SYGVQD (reference sequence). With 3 bases removed from V and 6 bases from J, the gap between germline ends came to 8 bases.

Worth noting for this clone: An end of the junction does not agree with germline; a read error may underlie this. This chain uses TRBV11-2 with TRBJ1-4; D possibly corresponds to TRBD1 (5 bases). The CDR3 has 17 amino acids. Germline loops: CDR1 SGHAT, CDR2 FQNNGV. CDR3 region: CASRLGRGGSTNEKLFF. The DNA of the CDR3 is TGTGCCAGCAGATTAGGACGCGGGGGATCAACTAATGAAAAACTGTTTTTT.

V and J are TRBV11-2 and TRBJ2-3; a weak D match, TRBD1 (5 bases). Between the trimmed V and J ends, which lost 0 bases and 2 bases, there was a span of 9 bases. Germline V gives CDR1 SGHAT, CDR2 FQNNGV. The CDR3 sequence is 15 residues long. CDR3 residues: CASSLEGRDTDTQYF. The CDR3 DNA is TGTGCCAGCAGCTTAGAGGGGCGCGACACAGATACGCAGTATTTT.

This rearrangement joins TRBV5-1 to TRBJ1-6; D remains unclear. This CDR3 contains 14 residues. The germline V and J ends were trimmed by 0 bases and 9 bases, with 10 bases remaining between them. CDR1 is SGHRS, CDR2 YFSETQ, per germline. The CDR3 sequence is CASSLEGDRSPLHF. For the CDR3, the DNA is TGCGCCAGCAGCTTGGAGGGAGATCGTTCACCCCTCCACTTT.

The V gene is TRBV6-5, the J gene TRBJ2-5; the D gene is possibly TRBD1 (6 bases). The CDR3 loop spans 16 amino acids. The germline CDR1 and CDR2 sequences are MNHEY and SVGAGI. Trimming removed 1 base at V and 5 bases at J, with 17 bases between. The CDR3 DNA follows: TGTGCCAGCAGTTACTTTACGACAGGTCTGGGGGAGACCCAGTACTTC. Amino acid sequence: CASSYFTTGLGETQYF.

This chain links TRBV19 with TRBJ2-3; 8 bases fit TRBD2. CDR3 length equals 14 residues. The germline V gene has CDR1 LNHDA and CDR2 SQIVND (reference sequence). Trimming took 6 bases from V and 1 from J; bases not matched to a gene: 3. The CDR3 bases are TGTGCCAGTAGCTCGACTAGCGGCACAGATACGCAGTATTTT. Residues: CASSSTSGTDTQYF.

This clone was detected only once. V and J are TRBV5-1 and TRBJ1-1; 8 bases are shared with TRBD1. Germline loops: CDR1 SGHRS, CDR2 YFSETQ. The CDR3 sequence is 15 residues long. Germline trimming cut 5 bases from V and 1 base from J; bases unmatched to any gene: 7. CDR3 sequence reads: CASRRGQGWNTEAFF. The CDR3 DNA reads as TGCGCCAGCAGGCGCGGACAGGGATGGAACACTGAAGCTTTCTTT.

The chain has TRBV2 and TRBJ2-7; 11 bases map to TRBD1. The CDR3 runs 15 residues. V gave up 6 bases and J gave up 2 bases; unmatched junction bases: 6. Per germline, CDR1 SNHLY and CDR2 FYNNEI. In nucleotides, the CDR3 is TGTGCCAGCAGAAGGAAGGGACAGGGGGCCTACGAGCAGTACTTC. Translation gives CASRRKGQGAYEQYF.

The chain links TRBV9 to TRBJ2-7; D gene ambiguous. Trimming shortened V by 3 bases and J by 4 bases, and 17 bases separated the two germline ends. CDR1 is SGDLS and CDR2 is YYNGEE in the germline V gene. This CDR3 region has 15 residues. The CDR3 is CASSADSAVSYEQYF. The DNA for the CDR3 is TGTGCCAGCAGCGCCGACTCTGCAGTATCTTACGAGCAGTACTTC. The full variable domain, its missing parts supplied by reference TRBV9 and TRBJ2-7, is DSGVTQTPKHLITATGQRVTLRCSPRSGDLSVYWYQQSLDQGLQFLIQYYNGEERAKGNILERFSAQQFPDLHSELNLSSLELGDSALYFCASSADSAVSYEQYFGPGTRLTVT.

The CDR3 reads CAWSVPRFENGPFF. CDR3 DNA sequence: TGTGCCTGGAGTGTACCGAGATTTGAGAATGGTCCGTTCTTC. The J gene is TRBJ2-1, the V gene TRBV30; D gene ambiguous. Trimming shortened V by 0 bases and J by 15 bases, and 21 bases separated the two germline ends. The CDR3 sequence is 14 residues long. CDR1 is GTSNPN and CDR2 is SVGIG in the germline V gene (reference sequence).

V gene TRBV4-2 combines with J gene TRBJ2-1; D is ambiguous. Trimming shortened V by 4 bases and J by 3 bases, and 4 bases separated the two germline ends. Germline assignment: CDR1 LGHNA and CDR2 YNFKEQ. The length of the CDR3 is 12 residues. CDR3 residues: CASSRVYNEQFF. CDR3 coding DNA: TGTGCCAGCAGCCGCGTCTACAATGAGCAGTTCTTC.

This sequence joins TRBV15 and TRBJ2-7; TRBD2 matches 12 bases. CDR1 and CDR2 (germline): LNHNV, YYDKDF (reference sequence). The V and J ends lost 7 bases and 4 bases, in that order; junction bases with no gene match: 8. This CDR3 contains 15 residues. The chain's CDR3 is CATTPGGTSGYEQYF. The CDR3 region has the DNA TGTGCCACCACCCCTGGGGGGACTAGCGGGTACGAGCAGTACTTC.

This chain uses TRBV25-1 with TRBJ2-7, with 7 bases lining up with TRBD2. In germline, CDR1 is MGHDK, CDR2 SYGVNS. The CDR3 is 16 residues long. The trim removed 3 bases at V and 4 bases at J, leaving 12 bases unmatched. The CDR3 coding sequence is TGTGCCAGCAGTGACACCTTCGGGGGGATAGGATACGAGCAGTACTTC. Protein product: CASSDTFGGIGYEQYF.

The V gene is TRBV4-1, the J gene TRBJ2-7, with TRBD1 matching 9 bases. CDR1 MGHRA and CDR2 YSYEKL come from the germline V gene. V lost 2 bases and J lost 4; bases outside the gene matches: 3. This CDR3 is 14 amino acids long. The CDR3, as DNA: TGCGCCAGCAGCCAAACAGGGGGCATGTACGAGCAGTACTTC. This sequence encodes CASSQTGGMYEQYF.

This chain links TRBV18 with TRBJ2-4; D is possibly TRBD1 (6 bases). The germline V gene encodes CDR1 KGHSH and CDR2 LQKENI. Trimming cost V 3 bases and J 1 base, with 19 bases left between them. CDR3 length equals 18 residues. The CDR3, as DNA: TGTGCCAGCTCACCCCGGACAACAGGGAGTGGGGCCAAAAACATTCAGTACTTC. It encodes CASSPRTTGSGAKNIQYF.